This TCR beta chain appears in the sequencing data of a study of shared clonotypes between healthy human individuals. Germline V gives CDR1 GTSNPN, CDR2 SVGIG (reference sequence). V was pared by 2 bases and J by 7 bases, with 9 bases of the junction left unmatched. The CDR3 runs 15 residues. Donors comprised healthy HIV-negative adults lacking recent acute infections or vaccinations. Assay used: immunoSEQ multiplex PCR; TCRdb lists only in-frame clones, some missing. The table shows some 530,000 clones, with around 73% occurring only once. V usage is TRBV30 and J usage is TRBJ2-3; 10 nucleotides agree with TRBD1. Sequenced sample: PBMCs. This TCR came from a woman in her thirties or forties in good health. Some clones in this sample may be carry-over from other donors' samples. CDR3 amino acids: CAWSTWDRGTNTQYF. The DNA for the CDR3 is TGTGCCTGGAGTACCTGGGACAGGGGAACGAATACGCAGTATTTT.